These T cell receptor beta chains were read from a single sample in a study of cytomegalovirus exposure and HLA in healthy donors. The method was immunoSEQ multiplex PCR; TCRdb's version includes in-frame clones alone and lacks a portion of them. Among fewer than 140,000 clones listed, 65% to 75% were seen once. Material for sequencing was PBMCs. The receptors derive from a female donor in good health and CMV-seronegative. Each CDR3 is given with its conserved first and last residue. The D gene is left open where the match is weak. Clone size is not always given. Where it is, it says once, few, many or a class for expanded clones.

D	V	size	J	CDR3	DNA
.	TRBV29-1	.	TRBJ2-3	CSARPFRQGLTREASTDTQYF	TGCAGCGCCCGCCCGTTCCGACAGGGGTTAACACGGGAGGCGAGCACAGATACGCAGTATTTT
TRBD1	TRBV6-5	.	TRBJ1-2	CASSQGTGGGYTF	TGTGCCAGCAGTCAGGGGACAGGTGGTGGCTACACCTTC
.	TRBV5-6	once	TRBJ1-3	CASSLSSRSSGNTIYF	TGTGCCAGCAGCTTAAGTTCCCGGAGCTCTGGAAACACCATATATTTT
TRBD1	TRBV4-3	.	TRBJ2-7	CASSQDSGGYEQYF	TGCGCCAGCAGCCAAGATTCAGGGGGCTACGAGCAGTACTTC
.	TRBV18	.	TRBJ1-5	CASSPWGGNQPQHF	TGTGCCAGCTCACCATGGGGAGGGAATCAGCCCCAGCATTTT
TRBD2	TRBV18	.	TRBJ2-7	CASSPGRGPSYEQYF	TGTGCCAGCTCACCCGGGAGGGGACCCTCCTACGAGCAGTACTTC
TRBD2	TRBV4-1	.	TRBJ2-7	CASSQSLSGRQGSYEQYF	TGCGCCAGCAGCCAAAGTCTGAGCGGGAGGCAAGGGTCGTACGAGCAGTACTTC
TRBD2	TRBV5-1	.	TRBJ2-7	CASSLAAGFPGLWEYEQYF	TGCGCCAGCAGCTTGGCCGCAGGGTTCCCGGGACTATGGGAGTACGAGCAGTACTTC
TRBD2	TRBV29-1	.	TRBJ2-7	CSALGGDSYEQYF	TGCAGCGCCCTCGGGGGGGACTCCTACGAGCAGTACTTC
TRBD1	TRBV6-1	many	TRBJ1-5	CASSEGQGRQPQHF	TGTGCCAGCAGTGAGGGACAGGGGAGACAGCCCCAGCATTTT
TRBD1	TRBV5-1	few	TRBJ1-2	CASSLGTGENYGYTF	TGCGCCAGCAGCTTGGGGACAGGGGAGAACTATGGCTACACCTTC
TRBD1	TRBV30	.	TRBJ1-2	CAWIFGTGTGSGYTF	TGTGCCTGGATCTTTGGCACCGGGACAGGATCTGGCTACACCTTC
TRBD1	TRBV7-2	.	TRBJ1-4	CASSLTGTGVEKLFF	TGTGCCAGCAGCTTAACCGGGACAGGGGTAGAAAAACTGTTTTTT
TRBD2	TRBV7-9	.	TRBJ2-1	CASEGTSGEDYNEQFF	TGTGCCAGCGAGGGAACTAGCGGAGAAGACTACAATGAGCAGTTCTTC
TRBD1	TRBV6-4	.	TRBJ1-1	CASRETGRDTEAFF	TGTGCCAGCAGGGAGACAGGGCGGGACACTGAAGCTTTCTTT
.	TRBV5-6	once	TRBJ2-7	CASSFMGGSYEQYF	TGTGCCAGCAGCTTCATGGGAGGCTCCTACGAGCAGTACTTC
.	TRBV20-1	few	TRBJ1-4	CSARRDSWLFF	TGCAGTGCTAGAAGGGACTCCTGGCTGTTTTTT
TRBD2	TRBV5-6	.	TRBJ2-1	CASSLGLAGFGEQFF	TGTGCCAGCAGCTTGGGACTAGCGGGATTCGGTGAGCAGTTCTTC
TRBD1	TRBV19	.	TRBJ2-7	CASSHRGSYEQYF	TGTGCCAGTAGCCACAGGGGCTCCTACGAGCAGTACTTC
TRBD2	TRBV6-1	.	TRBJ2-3	CASSPASGRTDTQYF	TGTGCCAGCAGTCCCGCTAGCGGGAGAACAGATACGCAGTATTTT
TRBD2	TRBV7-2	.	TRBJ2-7	CASSSTSGSGEQYF	TGTGCCAGCAGCTCCACTAGCGGGAGTGGCGAGCAGTACTTC
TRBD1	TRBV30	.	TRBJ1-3	CAWSWGQGLSGNTIYF	TGTGCCTGGAGTTGGGGACAGGGCTTATCTGGAAACACCATATATTTT
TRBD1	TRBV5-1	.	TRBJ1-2	CASSLGGQGFDGYTF	TGCGCCAGCAGCTTGGGTGGACAGGGTTTTGATGGCTACACCTTC
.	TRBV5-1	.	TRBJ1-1	CASSLSETHGTEAFF	TGCGCCAGCAGCTTGTCAGAGACACATGGTACTGAAGCTTTCTTT
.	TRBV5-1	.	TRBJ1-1	CASSFGGLRTEAFF	TGCGCCAGCAGCTTTGGAGGGTTGCGGACTGAAGCTTTCTTT
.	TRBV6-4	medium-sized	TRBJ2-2	CASSPTNTGELFF	TGTGCCAGCAGCCCTACTAACACCGGGGAGCTGTTTTTT
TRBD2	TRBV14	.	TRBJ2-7	CASSQGLAGNEQYF	TGTGCCAGCAGCCAAGGACTAGCGGGAAATGAGCAGTACTTC
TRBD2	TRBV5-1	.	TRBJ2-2	CASSLLAGDTGELFF	TGCGCCAGCAGCTTACTAGCGGGGGACACCGGGGAGCTGTTTTTT
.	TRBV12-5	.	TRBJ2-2	CASGLTVTGELFF	TGTGCTAGTGGTTTGACTGTCACCGGGGAGCTGTTTTTT
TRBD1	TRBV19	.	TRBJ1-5	CASWTGDQPQHF	TGTGCCAGCTGGACAGGGGATCAGCCCCAGCATTTT
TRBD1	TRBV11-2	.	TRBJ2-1	CASSPGQGRRNEQFF	TGTGCCAGCAGCCCTGGACAGGGGCGTCGGAATGAGCAGTTCTTC
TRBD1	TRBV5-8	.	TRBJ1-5	CASSRTGWDFRNQPQHF	TGTGCCAGCAGCAGGACAGGGTGGGATTTTCGGAATCAGCCCCAGCATTTT
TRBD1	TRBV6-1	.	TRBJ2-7	CASSLDRLTYEQYF	TGTGCCAGCAGTTTGGACAGGCTAACCTACGAGCAGTACTTC
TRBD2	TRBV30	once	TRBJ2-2	CAWMRGSNTGELFF	TGTGCCTGGATGCGGGGGTCGAACACCGGGGAGCTGTTTTTT
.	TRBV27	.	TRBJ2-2	CASSFGGGTGELFF	TGTGCCAGCAGTTTCGGCGGTGGAACCGGGGAGCTGTTTTTT
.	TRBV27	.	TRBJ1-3	CASSSLDPPRGNTIYF	TGTGCCAGCAGTTCCCTAGATCCTCCCCGGGGAAACACCATATATTTT
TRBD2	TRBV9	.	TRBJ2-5	CASSGPGLAGVATWGETQYF	TGTGCCAGCAGCGGGCCGGGACTAGCGGGAGTGGCGACTTGGGGAGAGACCCAGTACTTC
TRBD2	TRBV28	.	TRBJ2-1	CASTLWSGRVHNEQFF	TGTGCCAGCACCCTCTGGAGCGGGAGAGTCCACAATGAGCAGTTCTTC
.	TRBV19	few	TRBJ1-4	CASSPGDSYEKLFF	TGTGCCAGTAGCCCCGGGGATTCCTATGAAAAACTGTTTTTT
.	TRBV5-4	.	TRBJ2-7	CATRGGDYHEQYF	TGTGCAACAAGGGGGGGGGACTACCACGAGCAGTACTTC
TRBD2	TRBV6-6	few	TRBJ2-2	CASIPGGPNTGELFF	TGTGCCAGCATTCCGGGAGGACCGAACACCGGGGAGCTGTTTTTT